Reported below is one T cell receptor beta chain. A sample-barcoded 5' primer and a J-beta primer mix were used in a second PCR of about 7 to 12 cycles. Each cDNA molecule, via a template-switch adaptor with 12 random nucleotides, was tagged. TCRdb reprocessed the 5' RACE reads via MiXCR and lists one record per CDR3 protein. Found here are some 640,000 distinct CDR3 sequences, about 30% of them singletons; the top ten hold less than 20%. The sample is drawn from a study of blood T cells in healthy people across ages. The sequence came from a woman of 80 years or more in good health. Material: blood.

The CDR3 DNA reads as TGTGCCAGCAGCGCTGGTCGGGACAGGGGGCGAGATTCACCCCTCCACTTT. Residues: CASSAGRDRGRDSPLHF. The genes are TRBV11-1 and TRBJ1-6; 12 positions agree with TRBD1. V trimming: 5 bases; J trimming: 8 bases; junction bases outside the gene matches: 10. Germline CDR1 reads SGHAT; CDR2 reads FQDESV (reference sequence). The length of the CDR3 is 17 residues.